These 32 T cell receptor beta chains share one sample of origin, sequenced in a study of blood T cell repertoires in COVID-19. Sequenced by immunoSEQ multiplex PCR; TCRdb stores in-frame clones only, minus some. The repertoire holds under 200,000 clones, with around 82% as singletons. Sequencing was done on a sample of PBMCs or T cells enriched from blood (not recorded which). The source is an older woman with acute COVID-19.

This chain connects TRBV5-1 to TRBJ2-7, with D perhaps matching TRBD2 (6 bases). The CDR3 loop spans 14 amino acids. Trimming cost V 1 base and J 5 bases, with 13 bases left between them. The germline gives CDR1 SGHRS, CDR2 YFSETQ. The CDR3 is CASSLNSGGHEQYF. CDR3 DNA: TGCGCCAGCAGCTTGAATAGCGGTGGGCACGAGCAGTACTTC.

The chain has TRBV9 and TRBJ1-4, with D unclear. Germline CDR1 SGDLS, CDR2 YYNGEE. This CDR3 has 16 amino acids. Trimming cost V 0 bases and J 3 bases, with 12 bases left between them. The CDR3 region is CASSVVFTRANEKLFF. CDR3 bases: TGTGCCAGCAGCGTAGTGTTTACGCGGGCTAATGAAAAACTGTTTTTT.

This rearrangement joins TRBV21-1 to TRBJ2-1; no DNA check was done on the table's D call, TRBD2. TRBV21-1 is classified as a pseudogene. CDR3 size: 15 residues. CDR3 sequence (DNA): TGTGCCAGCAGCAAAGCGCGGGACTTTTACAATGAGCAGTTCTTC. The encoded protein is CASSKARDFYNEQFF.

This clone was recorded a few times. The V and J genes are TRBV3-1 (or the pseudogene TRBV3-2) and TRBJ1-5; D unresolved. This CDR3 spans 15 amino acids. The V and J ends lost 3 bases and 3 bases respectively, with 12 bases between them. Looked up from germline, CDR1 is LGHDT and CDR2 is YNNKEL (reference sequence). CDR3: CASSQSGDNNQPQHF. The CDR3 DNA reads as TGTGCCAGCAGCCAGTCCGGGGATAACAATCAGCCCCAGCATTTT.

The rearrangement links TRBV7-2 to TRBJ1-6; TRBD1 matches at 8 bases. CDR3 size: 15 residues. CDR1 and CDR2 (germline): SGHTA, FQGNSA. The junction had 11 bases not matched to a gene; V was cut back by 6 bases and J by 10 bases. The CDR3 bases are TGTGCCAGCAGTCCCACAGGGGGTCTACGGTCACCCCTCCACTTT. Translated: CASSPTGGLRSPLHF.

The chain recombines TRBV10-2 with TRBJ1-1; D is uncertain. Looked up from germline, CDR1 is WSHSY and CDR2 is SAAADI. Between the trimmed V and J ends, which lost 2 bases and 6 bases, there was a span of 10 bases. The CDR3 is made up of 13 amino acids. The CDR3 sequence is CASSEIGGAEAFF. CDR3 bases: TGCGCCAGCAGTGAGATAGGTGGAGCTGAAGCTTTCTTT.

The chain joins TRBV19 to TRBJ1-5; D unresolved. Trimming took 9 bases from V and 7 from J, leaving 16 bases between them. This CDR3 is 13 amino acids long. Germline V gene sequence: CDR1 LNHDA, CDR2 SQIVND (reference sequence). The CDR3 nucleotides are TGTGCCAGCCAGTCATCGGGGTCCCAGCCCCAGCATTTT. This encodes CASQSSGSQPQHF.

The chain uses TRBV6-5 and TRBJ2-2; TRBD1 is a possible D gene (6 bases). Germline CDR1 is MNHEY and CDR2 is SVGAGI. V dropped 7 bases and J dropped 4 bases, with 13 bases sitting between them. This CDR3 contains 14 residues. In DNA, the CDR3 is TGTGCCAGCATGGTACAGGGCAGCACCGGGGAGCTGTTTTTT. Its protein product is CASMVQGSTGELFF.

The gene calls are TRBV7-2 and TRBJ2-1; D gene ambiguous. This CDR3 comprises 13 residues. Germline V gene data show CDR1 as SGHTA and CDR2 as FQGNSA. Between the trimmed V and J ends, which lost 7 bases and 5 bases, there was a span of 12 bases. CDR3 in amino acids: CASTTYNDNEQFF. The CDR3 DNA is TGTGCCAGCACCACTTATAACGACAATGAGCAGTTCTTC.

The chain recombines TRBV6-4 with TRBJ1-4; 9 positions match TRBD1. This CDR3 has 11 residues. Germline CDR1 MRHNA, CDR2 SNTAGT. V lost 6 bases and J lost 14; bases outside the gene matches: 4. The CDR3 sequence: CASRSGTGLFF. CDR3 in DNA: TGTGCCAGCAGGTCCGGGACAGGGCTGTTTTTT.

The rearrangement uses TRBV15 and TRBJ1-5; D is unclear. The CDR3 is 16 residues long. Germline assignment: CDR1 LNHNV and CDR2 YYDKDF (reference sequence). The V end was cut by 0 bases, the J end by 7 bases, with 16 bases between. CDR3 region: CATSREVAGSRQPQHF. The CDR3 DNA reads TGTGCCACCAGCAGAGAAGTAGCGGGCAGCCGACAGCCCCAGCATTTT.

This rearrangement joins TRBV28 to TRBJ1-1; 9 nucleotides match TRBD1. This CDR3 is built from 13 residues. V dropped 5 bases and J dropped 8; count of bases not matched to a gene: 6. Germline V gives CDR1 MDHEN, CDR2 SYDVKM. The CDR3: CASSMGQGGEAFF. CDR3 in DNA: TGTGCCAGCAGTATGGGACAGGGCGGGGAAGCTTTCTTT. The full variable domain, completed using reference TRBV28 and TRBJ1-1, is DVKVTQSSRYLVKRTGEKVFLECVQDMDHENMFWYRQDPGLGLRLIYFSYDVKMKEKGDIPEGYSVSREKKERFSLILESASTNQTSMYLCASSMGQGGEAFFGQGTRLTVV.

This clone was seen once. DNA for the CDR3: TGTGCCAGCAGCTTACTTAGAGGGAGCTCTGGAAACACCATATATTTT. Protein: CASSLLRGSSGNTIYF. The chain is built from TRBV7-2 and TRBJ1-3, with D unclear. The V gene lost 2 bases and the J gene lost 0 bases, with 11 bases spanning the gap. Per germline, CDR1 SGHTA and CDR2 FQGNSA. This CDR3 has 16 amino acids.

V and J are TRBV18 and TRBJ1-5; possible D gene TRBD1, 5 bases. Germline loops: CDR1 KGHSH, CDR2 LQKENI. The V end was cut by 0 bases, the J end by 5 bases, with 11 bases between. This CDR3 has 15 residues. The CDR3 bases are TGTGCCAGCTCACCACCCGGGGGGAGGGATCAGCCCCAGCATTTT. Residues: CASSPPGGRDQPQHF.

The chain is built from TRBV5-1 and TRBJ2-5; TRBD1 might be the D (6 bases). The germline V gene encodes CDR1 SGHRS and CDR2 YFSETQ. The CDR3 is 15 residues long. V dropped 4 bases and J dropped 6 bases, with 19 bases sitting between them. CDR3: CASSTDRKGEKTQYF. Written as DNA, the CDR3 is TGCGCCAGCAGCACCGACCGTAAGGGGGAAAAGACCCAGTACTTC.

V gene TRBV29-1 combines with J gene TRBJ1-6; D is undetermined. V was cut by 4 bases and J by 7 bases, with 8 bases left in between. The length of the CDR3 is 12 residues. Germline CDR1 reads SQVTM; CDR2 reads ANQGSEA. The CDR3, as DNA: TGCAGCGTTGGGGAGAGGAATTCACCCCTCCACTTT. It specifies CSVGERNSPLHF.

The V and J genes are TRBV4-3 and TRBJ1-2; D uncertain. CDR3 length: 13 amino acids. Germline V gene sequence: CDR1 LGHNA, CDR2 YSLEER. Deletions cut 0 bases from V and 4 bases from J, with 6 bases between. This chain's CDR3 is CASSQEGSYGYTF. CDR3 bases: TGCGCCAGCAGCCAAGAGGGCAGCTATGGCTACACCTTC.

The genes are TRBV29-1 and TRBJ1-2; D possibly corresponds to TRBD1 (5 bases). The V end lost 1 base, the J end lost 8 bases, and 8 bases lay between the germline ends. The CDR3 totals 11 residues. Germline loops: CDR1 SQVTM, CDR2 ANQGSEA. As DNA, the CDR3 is TGCAGCGTTGAAGGGGGCGACGGCTACACCTTC. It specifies CSVEGGDGYTF.

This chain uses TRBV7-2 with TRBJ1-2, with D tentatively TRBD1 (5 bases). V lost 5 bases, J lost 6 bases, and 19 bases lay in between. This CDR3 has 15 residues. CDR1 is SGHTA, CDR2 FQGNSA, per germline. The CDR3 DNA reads TGTGCCAGCAGCCTGGGTAGCGAGGGGAGGGATGGCTACACCTTC. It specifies CASSLGSEGRDGYTF.

The CDR3, as DNA: TGTGCCAGCAAAGCGATCTGGCAGCCCCAGCATTTT. This encodes CASKAIWQPQHF. The V and J genes are TRBV6-5 and TRBJ1-5; no definite D call. With 7 bases removed from V and 7 bases from J, the gap between germline ends came to 11 bases. This CDR3 region has 12 residues. Germline assignment: CDR1 MNHEY and CDR2 SVGAGI.

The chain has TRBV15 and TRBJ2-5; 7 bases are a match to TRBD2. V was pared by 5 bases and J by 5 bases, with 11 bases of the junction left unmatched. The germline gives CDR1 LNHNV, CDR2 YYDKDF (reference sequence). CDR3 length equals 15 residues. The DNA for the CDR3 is TGTGCCACCAGCCCCCTACGACTAGCAGGCGAGACCCAGTACTTC. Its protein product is CATSPLRLAGETQYF.

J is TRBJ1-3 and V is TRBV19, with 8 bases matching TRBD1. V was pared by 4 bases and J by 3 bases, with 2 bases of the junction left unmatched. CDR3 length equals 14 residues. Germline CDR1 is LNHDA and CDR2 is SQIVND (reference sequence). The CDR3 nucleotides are TGTGCCAGTAGTACAGGGGGCGTTGGAAACACCATATATTTT. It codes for CASSTGGVGNTIYF.

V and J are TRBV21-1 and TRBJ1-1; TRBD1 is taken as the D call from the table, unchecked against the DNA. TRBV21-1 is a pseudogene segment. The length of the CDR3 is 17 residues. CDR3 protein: CARISPGQGRRSTEAFF. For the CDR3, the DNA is TGTGCCAGAATTAGTCCGGGACAGGGGAGGAGGAGCACTGAAGCTTTCTTT.

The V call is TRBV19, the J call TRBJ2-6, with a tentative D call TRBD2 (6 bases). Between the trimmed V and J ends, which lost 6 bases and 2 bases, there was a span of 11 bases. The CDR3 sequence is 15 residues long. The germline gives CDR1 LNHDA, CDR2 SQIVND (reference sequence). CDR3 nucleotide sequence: TGTGCCAGTAGCGGGGGATCAGCTGGGGCCAACGTCCTGACTTTC. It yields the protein CASSGGSAGANVLTF.

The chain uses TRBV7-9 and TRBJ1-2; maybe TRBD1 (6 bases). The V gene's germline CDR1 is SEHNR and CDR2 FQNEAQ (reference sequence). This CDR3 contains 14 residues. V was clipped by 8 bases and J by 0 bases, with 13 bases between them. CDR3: CASGRDISNYGYTF. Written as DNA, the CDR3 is TGTGCCAGCGGCCGGGACATATCTAACTATGGCTACACCTTC.

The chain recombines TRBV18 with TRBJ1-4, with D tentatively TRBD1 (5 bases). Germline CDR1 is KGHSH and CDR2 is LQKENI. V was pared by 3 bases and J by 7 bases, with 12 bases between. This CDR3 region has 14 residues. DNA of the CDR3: TGTGCCAGCTCACCCCGGGGGGATGGTGAAAAACTGTTTTTT. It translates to CASSPRGDGEKLFF.

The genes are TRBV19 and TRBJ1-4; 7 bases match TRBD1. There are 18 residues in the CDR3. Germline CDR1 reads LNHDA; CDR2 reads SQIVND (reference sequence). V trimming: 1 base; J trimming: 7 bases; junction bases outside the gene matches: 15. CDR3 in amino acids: CASSIGGLVEGAREKLFF. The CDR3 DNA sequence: TGTGCCAGTAGTATAGGCGGTTTGGTAGAGGGGGCTCGTGAAAAACTGTTTTTT.

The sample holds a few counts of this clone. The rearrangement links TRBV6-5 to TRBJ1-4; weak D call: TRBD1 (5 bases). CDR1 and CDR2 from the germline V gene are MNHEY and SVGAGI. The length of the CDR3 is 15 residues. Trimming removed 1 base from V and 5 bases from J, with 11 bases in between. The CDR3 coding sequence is TGTGCCAGCAGTTACTTGGGGGGGGGAAATGAAAAACTGTTTTTT. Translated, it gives CASSYLGGGNEKLFF.

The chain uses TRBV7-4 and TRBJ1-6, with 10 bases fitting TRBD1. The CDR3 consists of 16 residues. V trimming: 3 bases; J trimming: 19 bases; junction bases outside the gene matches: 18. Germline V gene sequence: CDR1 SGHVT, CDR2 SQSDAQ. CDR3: CASSLGPPGQGKNIHF. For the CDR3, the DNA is TGTGCCAGCAGCTTGGGTCCACCGGGACAGGGGAAGAACATACACTTT.

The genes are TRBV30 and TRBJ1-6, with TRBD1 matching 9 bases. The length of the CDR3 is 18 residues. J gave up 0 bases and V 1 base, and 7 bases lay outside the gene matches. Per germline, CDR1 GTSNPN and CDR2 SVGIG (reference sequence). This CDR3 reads CAWSAGGQGNSYNSPLHF. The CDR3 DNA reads TGTGCCTGGAGTGCAGGGGGACAGGGAAACTCCTATAATTCACCCCTCCACTTT.

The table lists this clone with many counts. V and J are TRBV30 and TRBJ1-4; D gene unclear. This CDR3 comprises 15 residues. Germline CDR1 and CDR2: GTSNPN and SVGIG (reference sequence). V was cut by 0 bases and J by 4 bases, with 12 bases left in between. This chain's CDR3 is CAWSVPELGNEKLFF. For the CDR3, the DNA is TGTGCCTGGAGTGTCCCGGAGCTCGGTAATGAAAAACTGTTTTTT.

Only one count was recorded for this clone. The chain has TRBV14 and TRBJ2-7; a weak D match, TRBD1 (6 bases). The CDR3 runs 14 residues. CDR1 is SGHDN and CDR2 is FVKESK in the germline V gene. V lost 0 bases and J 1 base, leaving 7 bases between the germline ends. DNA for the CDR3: TGTGCCAGCAGCCAAGAAACAGGGTCCTACGAGCAGTACTTC. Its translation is CASSQETGSYEQYF.